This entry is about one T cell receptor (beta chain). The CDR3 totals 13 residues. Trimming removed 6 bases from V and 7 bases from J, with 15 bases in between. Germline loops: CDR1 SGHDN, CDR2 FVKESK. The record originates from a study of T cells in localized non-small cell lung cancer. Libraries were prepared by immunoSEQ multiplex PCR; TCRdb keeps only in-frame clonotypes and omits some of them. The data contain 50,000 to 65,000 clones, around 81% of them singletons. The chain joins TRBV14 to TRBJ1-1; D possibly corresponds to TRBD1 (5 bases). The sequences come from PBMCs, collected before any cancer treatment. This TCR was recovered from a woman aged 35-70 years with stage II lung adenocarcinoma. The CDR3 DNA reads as TGTGCCAGCAGTCGGGCCGGGACGCTTGAAGCTTTCTTT. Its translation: CASSRAGTLEAFF. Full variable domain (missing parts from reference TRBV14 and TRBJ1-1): EAGVTQFPSHSVIEKGQTVTLRCDPISGHDNLYWYRRVMGKEIKFLLHFVKESKQDESGMPNNRFLAERTGGTYSTLKVQPAELEDSGVYFCASSRAGTLEAFFGQGTRLTVV.